This is a list of T cell receptor beta chains from one sample in a study of beta chain features in type 1 diabetes. Sequencing used immunoSEQ multiplex PCR; TCRdb keeps in-frame clones, though not all of them. The table has 970,000 or so clones, 15% to 20% seen once. Input material: naive CD4+ T cells from blood. The receptor set was obtained from a woman under 30 in good health. The CDR3 runs from the conserved cysteine through the conserved F or W. Fields, in order: D gene, V gene, clone size, J gene, CDR3 DNA, CDR3 protein. The D gene is left open where the match is weak. Rows may omit the clone size; those that give it use once, few, many or a size class.

>-|TRBV4-3|few|TRBJ2-5
TGCGCCAGCAGCCAAGATTGGCAGGCTTCGAGGACCCAGTACTTC
CASSQDWQASRTQYF
>-|TRBV7-2|few|TRBJ2-5
TGTGCCAGCAGCCCGGGGCCCTCCGAGACCCAGTACTTC
CASSPGPSETQYF
>TRBD2|TRBV18|-|TRBJ2-7
TGTGCCAGCTCACCTGGGGCGGGAGCAAGCTACGAGCAGTACTTC
CASSPGAGASYEQYF
>-|TRBV29-1|few|TRBJ1-2
TGCAGCGTTGGGTCGTTGGGGGCACGGGGCTACACCTTC
CSVGSLGARGYTF
>-|TRBV14|many|TRBJ2-1
TGTGCCAGCAGCCAACACTTGCGTACGGAGCAGTTCTTC
CASSQHLRTEQFF
>-|TRBV11-2|-|TRBJ1-5
TGTGCCAGCAGCTCGACTTGGTGGCAGCCCCAGCATTTT
CASSSTWWQPQHF
>-|TRBV6-5|few|TRBJ2-2
TGTGCCAGCAGTTACTCAGGGGCGTTGATCACCGGGGAGCTGTTTTTT
CASSYSGALITGELFF
>-|TRBV28|-|TRBJ1-2
TGTGCCAGCAGAGGCGGCGGGTATGGCTACACCTTC
CASRGGGYGYTF
>-|TRBV5-4|-|TRBJ2-7
TGTGCCAGCAGCAAGCAGGGGATCCCCACCGGCTATGGCTACGAGCAGTACTTC
CASSKQGIPTGYGYEQYF
>TRBD1|TRBV19|-|TRBJ1-5
TGTGCCTCACGGACAGGGTGGAATCAGCCCCAGCATTTT
CASRTGWNQPQHF
>-|TRBV2|-|TRBJ2-4
TGTGCCAGCAGTGAAGGTGATGCGAGCGGGAACATTCAGTACTTC
CASSEGDASGNIQYF
>TRBD2|TRBV19|few|TRBJ2-5
TGTGCCAGTACCTCGAGCGGGAGTGGTGGAGAGACCCAGTACTTC
CASTSSGSGGETQYF
>-|TRBV7-7|-|TRBJ2-3
TGTGCTAGCAGCCGGACTCTGCACACAGATACGCAGTATTTT
CASSRTLHTDTQYF
>TRBD2|TRBV6-1|-|TRBJ2-2
TGTGCCAGCAAGGAGGGGAGGGGCACCGGGGAGCTGTTTTTT
CASKEGRGTGELFF
>TRBD1|TRBV2|-|TRBJ1-1
TGTGCCAGCAGAAAACAGGGGACGAACACTGAAGCTTTCTTT
CASRKQGTNTEAFF
>-|TRBV10-3|few|TRBJ2-1
TGTGCCATCAGAAAAAACCGGGACTCTGCCGGTGAGCAGTTCTTC
CAIRKNRDSAGEQFF
>-|TRBV7-8|few|TRBJ1-1
TGTGCCAGCAGATTAAACATGAACACTGAAGCTTTCTTT
CASRLNMNTEAFF